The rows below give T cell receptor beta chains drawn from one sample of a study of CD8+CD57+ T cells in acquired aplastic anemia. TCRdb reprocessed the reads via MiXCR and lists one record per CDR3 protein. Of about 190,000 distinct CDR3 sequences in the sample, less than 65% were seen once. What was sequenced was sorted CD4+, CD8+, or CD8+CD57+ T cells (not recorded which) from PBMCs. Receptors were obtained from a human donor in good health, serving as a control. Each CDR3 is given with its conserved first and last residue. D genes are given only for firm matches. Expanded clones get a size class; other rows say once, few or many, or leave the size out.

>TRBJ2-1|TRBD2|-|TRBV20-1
CSAKAGGPYNGQFF
TGCAGTGCTAAAGCGGGGGGGCCCTACAATGGGCAGTTCTTC
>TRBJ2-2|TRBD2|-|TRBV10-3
CAISPGLTNTGELFF
TGTGCCATCAGTCCGGGACTAACGAACACCGGGGAGCTGTTTTTT
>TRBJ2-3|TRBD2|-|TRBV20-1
CSASIRGGSTDTQYF
TGCAGTGCTAGCATCCGGGGGGGTAGCACAGATACGCAGTATTTT
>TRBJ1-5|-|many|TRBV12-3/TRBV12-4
CASRAGRSDQPQHF
TGTGCCAGCAGGGCGGGACGATCCGATCAGCCCCAGCATTTT
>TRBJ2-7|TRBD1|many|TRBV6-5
CASSEPGQLYEQYF
TGTGCCAGCAGTGAGCCGGGACAGCTCTACGAGCAGTACTTC
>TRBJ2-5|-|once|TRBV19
CASQAGAMETQYF
TGTGCCAGTCAGGCGGGGGCCATGGAGACCCAGTACTTC
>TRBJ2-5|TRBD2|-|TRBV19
CASSITGGPWPQETQYF
TGTGCCAGTAGTATAACGGGGGGGCCGTGGCCCCAAGAGACCCAGTACTTC
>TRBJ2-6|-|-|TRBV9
CASSVEGGSGANVLTF
TGTGCCAGCAGCGTAGAGGGAGGCTCTGGGGCCAACGTCCTGACTTTC
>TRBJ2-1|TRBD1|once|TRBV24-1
CATSDSRGPGNEQFF
TGTGCCACCAGTGATTCCAGGGGGCCGGGAAATGAGCAGTTCTTC
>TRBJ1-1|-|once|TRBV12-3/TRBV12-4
CASMRTEAFF
TGTGCCAGCATGCGCACTGAAGCTTTCTTT
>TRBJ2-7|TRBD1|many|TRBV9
CASPNRGQGKYEQYF
TGTGCCAGCCCGAATAGGGGACAGGGCAAGTACGAGCAGTACTTC
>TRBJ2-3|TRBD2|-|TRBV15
CATSRSGGSDTQYF
TGTGCCACCAGCAGGAGCGGGGGATCAGATACGCAGTATTTT
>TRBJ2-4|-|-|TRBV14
CACSQGGEGAKNIQYF
TGTGCCTGCAGCCAAGGGGGTGAGGGAGCCAAAAACATTCAGTACTTC
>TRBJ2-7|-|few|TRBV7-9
CASSGRGDGYEQYF
TGTGCCAGCAGCGGGAGGGGGGATGGCTACGAGCAGTACTTC
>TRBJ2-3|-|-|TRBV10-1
CASSEVPGDTQYF
TGCGCCAGCAGTGAGGTACCTGGAGATACGCAGTATTTT
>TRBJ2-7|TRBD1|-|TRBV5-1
CASSLERGGAQEQYF
TGCGCCAGCAGCTTGGAGCGAGGGGGCGCGCAAGAGCAGTACTTC
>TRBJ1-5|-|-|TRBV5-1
CASSPGFQPQHF
TGCGCCAGCAGCCCCGGGTTTCAGCCCCAGCATTTT
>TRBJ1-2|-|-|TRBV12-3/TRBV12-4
CASAGPGGYTF
TGTGCCAGTGCGGGGCCCGGCGGCTACACCTTC
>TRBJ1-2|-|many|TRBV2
CASRNGLLRDYGYTF
TGTGCCAGCAGAAACGGCCTCCTCAGGGACTATGGCTACACCTTC
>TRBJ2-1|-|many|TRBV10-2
CASRGGGQTKNEQFF
TGCGCCAGCAGGGGGGGGGGACAAACCAAGAATGAGCAGTTCTTC
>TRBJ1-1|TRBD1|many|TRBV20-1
CSARDDRETEAFF
TGCAGTGCTAGAGATGACAGGGAGACTGAAGCTTTCTTT
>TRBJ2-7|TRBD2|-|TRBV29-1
CSVEDRSAGGSYEQYF
TGCAGCGTTGAAGATCGGAGTGCGGGGGGCTCCTACGAGCAGTACTTC
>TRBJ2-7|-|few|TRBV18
CASSPLSGVYEQYF
TGTGCCAGCTCACCATTGTCAGGGGTCTACGAGCAGTACTTC
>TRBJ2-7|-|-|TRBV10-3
CAISDDRRTYEQYF
TGTGCCATCAGTGATGACAGGAGAACCTACGAGCAGTACTTC
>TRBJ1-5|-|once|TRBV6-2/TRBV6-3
CASSNNETDSPKRNQPQHF
TGTGCCAGCAGTAATAACGAGACGGACAGCCCCAAACGCAATCAGCCCCAGCATTTT
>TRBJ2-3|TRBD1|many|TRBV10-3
CAISESTGTSTDTQYF
TGTGCCATCAGTGAGTCGACAGGGACGAGCACAGATACGCAGTATTTT
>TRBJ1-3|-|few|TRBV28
CASSFRFRSGNTIYF
TGTGCCAGCAGTTTTAGGTTTCGCTCTGGAAACACCATATATTTT
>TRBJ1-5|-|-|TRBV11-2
CASSLDPGSNQPQHF
TGTGCCAGCAGCTTGGACCCCGGGAGCAATCAGCCCCAGCATTTT
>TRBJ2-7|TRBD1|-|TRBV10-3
CAISELGDRESSYEQYF
TGTGCCATCAGTGAGCTTGGGGACAGGGAGAGCTCCTACGAGCAGTACTTC
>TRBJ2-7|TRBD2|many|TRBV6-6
CASSYPERGGLHEQYF
TGTGCCAGCAGTTACCCCGAGCGGGGGGGCTTGCACGAGCAGTACTTC
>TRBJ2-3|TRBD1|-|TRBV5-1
CASSERTGTTDTQYF
TGCGCCAGCAGCGAAAGGACAGGTACGACAGATACGCAGTATTTT
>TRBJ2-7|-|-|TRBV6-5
CASSYRGWPYEQYF
TGTGCCAGCAGTTATCGGGGTTGGCCCTACGAGCAGTACTTC
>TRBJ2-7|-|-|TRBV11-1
CASSLAGAREQYF
TGTGCCAGCAGCTTGGCAGGGGCGCGAGAGCAGTACTTC
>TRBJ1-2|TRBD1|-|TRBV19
CASGLGTGNYGYTF
TGTGCCAGTGGTCTCGGGACAGGGAACTATGGCTACACCTTC
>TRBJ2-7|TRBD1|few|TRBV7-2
CASSFAGTGVSYEQYF
TGTGCCAGCAGCTTCGCCGGGACAGGGGTCTCCTACGAGCAGTACTTC
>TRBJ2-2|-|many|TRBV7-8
CASSLGQLTGELFF
TGTGCCAGCAGCTTAGGACAGTTGACCGGGGAGCTGTTTTTT
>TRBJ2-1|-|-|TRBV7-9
CASSPDGAYNEQFF
TGTGCCAGCAGCCCCGACGGGGCCTACAATGAGCAGTTCTTC
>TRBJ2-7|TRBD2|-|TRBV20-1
CSARLADYEQYF
TGCAGTGCTAGACTAGCGGACTACGAGCAGTACTTC
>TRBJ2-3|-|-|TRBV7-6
CASSLGSGLTDTQYF
TGTGCCAGCAGCTTAGGCTCGGGACTCACAGATACGCAGTATTTT
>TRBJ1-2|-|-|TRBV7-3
CASSLGGTPVYGYTF
TGTGCCAGCAGCTTAGGAGGGACTCCAGTCTATGGCTACACCTTC
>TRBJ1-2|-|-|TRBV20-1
CSASGGSNYGHTF
TGCAGTGCTAGTGGGGGTTCCAACTATGGCCACACCTTC
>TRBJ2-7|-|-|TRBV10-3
CAISPPNSYEQYF
TGTGCCATCAGTCCTCCAAACTCCTACGAGCAGTACTTC
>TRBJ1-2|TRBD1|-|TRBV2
CASSERVRQGLNGYTF
TGTGCCAGCAGTGAAAGGGTGCGACAGGGATTGAATGGCTACACCTTC
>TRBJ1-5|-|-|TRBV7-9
CASSGTGSTPLF
TGTGCCAGCAGCGGAACCGGGAGTACCCCTCTATTT
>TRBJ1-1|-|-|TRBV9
CASSVGRASYTEAFF
TGTGCCAGCAGCGTCGGCAGGGCGAGTTACACTGAAGCTTTCTTT
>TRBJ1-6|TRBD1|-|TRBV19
CASSTQGQDSPLHF
TGTGCCAGTAGTACGCAGGGACAGGATTCACCCCTCCACTTT
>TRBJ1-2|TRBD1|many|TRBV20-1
CSAEGGLVGYTF
TGCAGTGCAGAAGGGGGCTTGGTTGGCTACACCTTC
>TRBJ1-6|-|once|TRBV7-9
CASSFGIISPLHF
TGTGCCAGCAGCTTTGGGATCATTTCACCCCTCCACTTT
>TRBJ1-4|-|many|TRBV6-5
CASSYSRVANEKLFF
TGTGCCAGCAGTTACTCGAGGGTTGCTAATGAAAAACTGTTTTTT
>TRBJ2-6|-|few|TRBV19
CASSLGSGANVLTF
TGTGCCAGTAGTTTGGGCTCTGGGGCCAACGTCCTGACTTTC
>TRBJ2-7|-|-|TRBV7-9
CASSLAGVSRNFEQYF
TGTGCCAGCAGCTTAGCTGGGGTTAGTAGGAATTTCGAGCAGTACTTC
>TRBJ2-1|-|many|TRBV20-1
CSATPWGTSYNEQFF
TGCAGTGCTACCCCCTGGGGGACTTCCTACAATGAGCAGTTCTTC
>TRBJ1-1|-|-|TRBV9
CASSLRELVGEAFF
TGTGCCAGCAGCCTCCGTGAGTTGGTGGGTGAAGCTTTCTTT
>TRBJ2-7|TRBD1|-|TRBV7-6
CASSVGQGASYEQYF
TGTGCCAGCAGCGTCGGACAGGGGGCCTCCTACGAGCAGTACTTC
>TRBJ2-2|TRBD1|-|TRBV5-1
CASSLGFTGGSPNTGELFF
TGCGCCAGCAGCTTGGGATTTACAGGGGGGTCCCCGAACACCGGGGAGCTGTTCTTT
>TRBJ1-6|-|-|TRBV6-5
CASSPGTNNSPLHF
TGTGCCAGCAGTCCCGGGACAAATAATTCACCCCTCCACTTT
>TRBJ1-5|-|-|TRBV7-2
CASSLQQVGNQPQHF
TGTGCCAGCAGCTTACAACAGGTGGGCAATCAGCCCCAGCATTTT
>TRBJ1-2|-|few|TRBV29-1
CSVVIGANGYTF
TGCAGCGTTGTTATAGGGGCTAATGGCTACACCTTC
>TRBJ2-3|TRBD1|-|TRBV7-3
CASSGQARDTQYF
TGCGCCAGCTCCGGACAGGCGCGGGATACGCAGTATTTT